Below are 30 T cell receptor beta chains sequenced from a single sample in a study of cytotoxic CD8 clonotypes in ibrutinib-treated CLL. Clones were read by immunoSEQ multiplex PCR, and TCRdb kept only the in-frame ones, dropping some. The sample records 65,000 to 85,000 clones, less than 85% being singletons. Specimen: PBMCs, collected after 24 months of ibrutinib treatment. The receptors stem from a human donor with chronic lymphocytic leukemia.

This clone was picked up one time. The chain carries TRBV6-6 and TRBJ2-2, with TRBD2 matching over 13 bases. In germline, CDR1 is MNHNY, CDR2 SVGAGI (reference sequence). V dropped 8 bases and J dropped 4; count of bases not matched to a gene: 4. The CDR3 has 15 amino acids. The CDR3 is CASGRLAGGTGELFF. In DNA, the CDR3 is TGTGCCAGCGGACGACTAGCGGGAGGCACCGGGGAGCTGTTTTTT.

This chain links TRBV18 with TRBJ2-7, with 9 bases aligning to TRBD1. The CDR3 length is 14 residues. The germline CDR1 and CDR2 sequences are KGHSH and LQKENI. With V trimmed by 4 bases and J by 4 bases, 5 bases remained unmatched. CDR3 DNA: TGTGCCAGCTCACTAGGACAGGGGCCATACGAGCAGTACTTC. Its protein product is CASSLGQGPYEQYF.

The chain joins TRBV5-1 to TRBJ2-3, with D unclear. This CDR3 has 12 amino acids. Germline CDR1 and CDR2: SGHRS and YFSETQ. Trimming took off 2 bases at V and 5 bases at J, with 6 bases between the two ends. The CDR3 loop reads CASSLGLDTQYF. The CDR3 DNA follows: TGCGCCAGCAGCTTAGGGTTAGATACGCAGTATTTT.

The chain recombines TRBV12-5 with TRBJ2-5; no reliable D call. Trimming took 4 bases from V and 5 from J, leaving 8 bases between them. The CDR3 is 12 amino acids. Germline CDR1 reads LGHNT; CDR2 reads FRNRAP. For the CDR3, the DNA is TGTGCTAGTGGTTCGTCCTGGGAGACCCAGTACTTC. Translation gives CASGSSWETQYF.

CDR3 DNA sequence: TGTGCCTCTCATAGCAATCAGCCCCAGCATTTT. This codes for CASHSNQPQHF. The genes are TRBV28 and TRBJ1-5; D remains ambiguous. Per germline, CDR1 MDHEN and CDR2 SYDVKM. CDR3 length: 11 amino acids. Deletions cut 11 bases from V and 0 bases from J, with 5 bases between.

The chain couples TRBV13 to TRBJ2-7, with 7 bases aligning to TRBD2. Germline lookup yields CDR1 PRHDT and CDR2 FYEKMQ (reference sequence). CDR3 length: 16 residues. The junction had 11 bases not matched to a gene; V was cut back by 5 bases and J by 1 base. The DNA of the CDR3 is TGTGCCAGCAGCCCCGGCGGGCTAGCGGAGTCCTACGAGCAGTACTTC. The encoded protein is CASSPGGLAESYEQYF.

The J gene is TRBJ1-4, the V gene TRBV25-1; D is undetermined. Trimming pared 7 bases from V and 5 bases from J, leaving 14 bases between. The CDR3 covers 14 residues. CDR1 MGHDK and CDR2 SYGVNS come from the germline V gene. The CDR3 nucleotides read TGTGCCAGCACCAGAGACAATTCGAATGAAAAACTGTTTTTT. Its translation is CASTRDNSNEKLFF. Filled out from reference TRBV25-1 and TRBJ1-4, the complete variable domain reads EADIYQTPRYLVIGTGKKITLECSQTMGHDKMYWYQQDPGMELHLIHYSYGVNSTEKGDLSSESTVSRIRTEHFPLTLESARPSHTSQYLCASTRDNSNEKLFFGSGTQLSVL.

The chain uses TRBV30 and TRBJ1-3; D gene uncertain. Germline CDR1 is GTSNPN and CDR2 is SVGIG (reference sequence). The CDR3 has 15 residues. The ends were cut back, 6 bases at V and 0 bases at J, with 15 bases in the middle. In DNA form, the CDR3 reads TGTGCCTGCCTCCCGGTCGGTTACTCTGGAAACACCATATATTTT. Amino acids: CACLPVGYSGNTIYF.

The genes are TRBV7-2 and TRBJ2-7; D is unresolved. The CDR3 is 12 residues long. The V and J ends lost 4 bases and 0 bases respectively, with 4 bases between them. CDR1 is SGHTA, CDR2 FQGNSA, per germline. This chain's CDR3 is CASSSLSYEQYF. In DNA form, the CDR3 reads TGTGCCAGCAGCTCCCTCTCCTACGAGCAGTACTTC.

The chain employs TRBV5-1 and TRBJ2-3; D call uncertain. V was trimmed by 0 bases and J by 0 bases, leaving 11 bases between them. Per germline, CDR1 SGHRS and CDR2 YFSETQ. The CDR3 loop spans 16 amino acids. The CDR3 coding sequence is TGCGCCAGCAGCTTGGACAGCGCCCTGAGCACAGATACGCAGTATTTT. Translated: CASSLDSALSTDTQYF.

V and J are TRBV28 and TRBJ2-3; 7 bases agree with TRBD2. The ends lost 9 bases at V and 8 bases at J; junction bases unmatched: 14. The germline V gene has CDR1 MDHEN and CDR2 SYDVKM. The CDR3 has 14 residues. The CDR3 DNA follows: TGTGCCAGTTGCAAAGGACTAGTAACCGGTACGCAGTATTTT. Protein: CASCKGLVTGTQYF. The full variable domain, in which reference TRBV28 and TRBJ2-3 provide the parts outside the CDR3, is DVKVTQSSRYLVKRTGEKVFLECVQDMDHENMFWYRQDPGLGLRLIYFSYDVKMKEKGDIPEGYSVSREKKERFSLILESASTNQTSMYLCASCKGLVTGTQYFGPGTRLTVL.

There are a few counts of this clone. The gene calls are TRBV19 and TRBJ1-2, with 7 bases lining up with TRBD1. The CDR3 sequence is 13 residues long. Germline V gene sequence: CDR1 LNHDA, CDR2 SQIVND (reference sequence). V lost 4 bases to trimming and J lost 4 bases; unmatched junction nucleotides: 3. CDR3 in amino acids: CASSSWDSYGYTF. DNA for the CDR3: TGTGCCAGTAGTAGCTGGGACAGCTATGGCTACACCTTC.

The chain uses TRBV7-3 and TRBJ2-1; 15 bases agree with TRBD2. The CDR3 totals 15 residues. The junction had 3 bases not matched to a gene; V was cut back by 5 bases and J by 7 bases. CDR1 and CDR2 (germline): SGHTA, FQGTGA. CDR3 sequence (DNA): TGTGCCAGCAGCGCGGGACTAGCGGGAGGAAATGAGCAGTTCTTC. It encodes CASSAGLAGGNEQFF.

J is TRBJ2-7 and V is TRBV11-2, with a tentative D call TRBD2 (6 bases). The length of the CDR3 is 15 residues. V lost 1 base to trimming and J lost 6 bases, with 16 bases between them. Germline V gene lookup returns CDR1 SGHAT and CDR2 FQNNGV. This CDR3 reads CASSLVGGAWAEQYF. CDR3 nucleotide sequence: TGTGCCAGCAGCTTAGTGGGCGGGGCCTGGGCCGAGCAGTACTTC. Complete variable domain (other parts from reference TRBV11-2 and TRBJ2-7): EAGVAQSPRYKIIEKRQSVAFWCNPISGHATLYWYQQILGQGPKLLIQFQNNGVVDDSQLPKDRFSAERLKGVDSTLKIQPAKLEDSAVYLCASSLVGGAWAEQYFGPGTRLTVT.

This chain links TRBV28 with TRBJ2-1, with D tentatively TRBD1 or TRBD2 (5 bases each). The CDR3 consists of 14 residues. From germline, CDR1 is MDHEN and CDR2 SYDVKM. Trimming removed 6 bases from V and 0 bases from J, with 9 bases in between. The CDR3 loop reads CASRGVSSYNEQFF. For the CDR3, the DNA is TGTGCCAGCAGGGGGGTCAGCTCCTACAATGAGCAGTTCTTC.

V gene TRBV28 combines with J gene TRBJ1-1; D gene unclear. The CDR3 extends over 15 amino acids. Trimming shortened V by 3 bases and J by 4 bases, and 15 bases separated the two germline ends. In germline, CDR1 is MDHEN, CDR2 SYDVKM. As DNA, the CDR3 is TGTGCCAGCAGTTTTTCCCCGGCGATGGCCACTGAAGCTTTCTTT. Its protein is CASSFSPAMATEAFF.

The J gene is TRBJ1-4, the V gene TRBV5-1; D remains ambiguous. Trimming shortened V by 0 bases and J by 0 bases, and 6 bases separated the two germline ends. Germline V CDR1 and CDR2: SGHRS, YFSETQ. This CDR3 spans 15 amino acids. This CDR3 is CASSLAGATNEKLFF. CDR3 sequence (DNA): TGCGCCAGCAGCTTGGCAGGCGCAACTAATGAAAAACTGTTTTTT.

This sequence joins TRBV28 and TRBJ2-7, with TRBD1 as a possible D gene (6 bases). Germline values: CDR1 MDHEN, CDR2 SYDVKM. V lost 8 bases to trimming and J lost 3 bases, with 8 bases between them. CDR3 length: 11 amino acids. DNA for the CDR3: TGTGCCAGCGGCAGGGGCTACGAGCAGTACTTC. This encodes CASGRGYEQYF.

The chain joins TRBV28 to TRBJ1-4; D possibly corresponds to TRBD1 (5 bases). This CDR3 contains 19 residues. Germline V gene sequence: CDR1 MDHEN, CDR2 SYDVKM. The V end lost 5 bases, the J end lost 8 bases, and 30 bases lay between the germline ends. Written as DNA, the CDR3 is TGTGCCAGCAGTGCGCCCGGGGGACTTCAGGTAGACAAGAAAGAAAAACTGTTTTTT. Protein product: CASSAPGGLQVDKKEKLFF.

The chain has TRBV5-6 and TRBJ2-1; D uncertain. The V gene's germline CDR1 is SGHDT and CDR2 YYEEEE. The V end lost 4 bases, the J end lost 7 bases, and 15 bases lay between the germline ends. This CDR3 is 14 amino acids long. The CDR3 reads CASSIGPRGNEQFF. Here the CDR3 DNA reads TGTGCCAGCAGCATTGGACCGCGTGGGAATGAGCAGTTCTTC.

This chain joins TRBV29-1 and TRBJ2-3, with D possibly being TRBD2 (5 bases). Germline CDR1 reads SQVTM; CDR2 reads ANQGSEA. CDR3 length: 12 amino acids. With 4 bases removed from V and 6 bases from J, the gap between germline ends came to 11 bases. CDR3 coding DNA: TGCAGCGTTGGGGCTAGCATGGATACGCAGTATTTT. As protein: CSVGASMDTQYF.

This chain connects TRBV5-4 to TRBJ1-4; 7 nucleotides match TRBD1. V lost 2 bases to trimming and J lost 4 bases; unmatched junction nucleotides: 2. CDR3 length: 14 residues. The germline gives CDR1 SGHNT, CDR2 YYREEE (reference sequence). CDR3 coding DNA: TGTGCCAGCAGCTTTGCAGGGGGTAATGAAAAACTGTTTTTT. It specifies CASSFAGGNEKLFF.

This clone came up once. This rearrangement joins TRBV7-6 to TRBJ2-1; 10 positions agree with TRBD2. The V and J ends lost 2 bases and 6 bases, in that order; junction bases with no gene match: 4. Per germline, CDR1 SGHVS and CDR2 FNYEAQ. CDR3 length equals 15 residues. CDR3 DNA: TGTGCCAGCAGCTTACGACTAGCGGGCCTCAATGAGCAGTTCTTC. Encoded protein: CASSLRLAGLNEQFF. The entire variable domain, with the rest obtained from reference TRBV7-6 and TRBJ2-1, is as follows: GAGVSQSPRYKVTKRGQDVALRCDPISGHVSLYWYRQALGQGPEFLTYFNYEAQQDKSGLPNDRFSAERPEGSISTLTIQRTEQRDSAMYRCASSLRLAGLNEQFFGPGTRLTVL.

This clone was counted a single time. V is TRBV27 and J is TRBJ2-7; 11 bases agree with TRBD2. From germline, CDR1 is MNHEY and CDR2 SMNVEV (reference sequence). J gave up 3 bases and V 3 bases, and 10 bases lay outside the gene matches. The CDR3 sequence is 17 residues long. Here the CDR3 DNA reads TGTGCCAGCAGTTTGGGGACAATAGCGGGAGGGGGCTACGAGCAGTACTTC. Its translation is CASSLGTIAGGGYEQYF.

The chain joins TRBV7-5 to TRBJ2-7; TRBD2 is the table's D call, not checked against the DNA. TRBV7-5 has pseudogene status. CDR3 length: 17 residues. CDR3 loop: CVRSLGTSGRFFPEQYF. The CDR3 DNA reads TGTGTCAGAAGCTTAGGGACTAGCGGGCGCTTCTTCCCCGAGCAGTACTTC.

The chain recombines TRBV7-9 with TRBJ2-7, with 10 bases fitting TRBD1. This CDR3 is 14 amino acids long. Germline V gene data show CDR1 as SEHNR and CDR2 as FQNEAQ (reference sequence). The ends lost 5 bases at V and 2 bases at J; junction bases unmatched: 3. The CDR3 is CASSRGQGTYEQYF. DNA of the CDR3: TGTGCCAGCAGCCGGGGACAGGGGACCTACGAGCAGTACTTC.

The gene calls are TRBV7-2 and TRBJ1-1; TRBD1 might be the D (5 bases). CDR1 is SGHTA, CDR2 FQGNSA, per germline. CDR3 size: 13 residues. V was trimmed by 4 bases and J by 0 bases, leaving 6 bases between them. CDR3 residues: CASSSTVNTEAFF. The CDR3 DNA sequence: TGTGCCAGCAGCTCGACAGTGAACACTGAAGCTTTCTTT.

V is TRBV9 and J is TRBJ2-5; D is perhaps TRBD1 or TRBD2 (5 bases each). From germline, CDR1 is SGDLS and CDR2 YYNGEE. The V and J ends lost 0 bases and 5 bases respectively, with 14 bases between them. The CDR3 totals 15 residues. CDR3 sequence reads: CASSVDPDWGETQYF. DNA of the CDR3: TGTGCCAGCAGCGTAGACCCGGATTGGGGGGAGACCCAGTACTTC.

The V and J genes are TRBV5-5 and TRBJ2-7, with 10 positions matching TRBD1. From germline, CDR1 is SGHKS and CDR2 YYEKEE (reference sequence). The CDR3 has 17 amino acids. V lost 4 bases to trimming and J lost 4 bases; unmatched junction nucleotides: 14. CDR3 residues: CASSDRDRGLSGYEQYF. The CDR3 DNA sequence: TGTGCCAGCAGCGACCGGGACAGGGGACTTTCGGGATACGAGCAGTACTTC. Full variable domain (remainder filled in from reference TRBV5-5 and TRBJ2-7): DAGVTQSPTHLIKTRGQQVTLRCSPISGHKSVSWYQQVLGQGPQFIFQYYEKEERGRGNFPDRFSARQFPNYSSELNVNALLLGDSALYLCASSDRDRGLSGYEQYFGPGTRLTVT.

The chain recombines TRBV15 with TRBJ1-4; no clear D gene. CDR3 length: 15 amino acids. V was pared by 2 bases and J by 8 bases, with 15 bases between. The germline gives CDR1 LNHNV, CDR2 YYDKDF (reference sequence). The CDR3 spells CATSRTPTTGEKLFF. The CDR3, as DNA: TGTGCCACCAGCAGAACTCCTACGACGGGAGAAAAACTGTTTTTT.